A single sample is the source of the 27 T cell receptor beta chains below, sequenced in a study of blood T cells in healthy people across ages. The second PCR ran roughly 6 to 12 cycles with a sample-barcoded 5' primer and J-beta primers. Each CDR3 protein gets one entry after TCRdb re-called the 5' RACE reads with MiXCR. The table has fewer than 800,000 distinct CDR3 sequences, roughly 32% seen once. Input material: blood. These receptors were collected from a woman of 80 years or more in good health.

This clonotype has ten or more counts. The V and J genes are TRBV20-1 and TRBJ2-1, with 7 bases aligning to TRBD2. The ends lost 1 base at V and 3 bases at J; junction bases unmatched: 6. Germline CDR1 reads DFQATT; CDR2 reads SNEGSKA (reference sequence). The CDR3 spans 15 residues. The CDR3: CSARGAGRNYNEQFF. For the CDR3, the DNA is TGCAGTGCTAGAGGAGCGGGAAGGAACTACAATGAGCAGTTCTTC.

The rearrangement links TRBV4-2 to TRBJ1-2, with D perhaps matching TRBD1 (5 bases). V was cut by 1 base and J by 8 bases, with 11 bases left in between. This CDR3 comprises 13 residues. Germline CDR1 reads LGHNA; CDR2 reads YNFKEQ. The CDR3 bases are TGTGCCAGCAGCCAAGGGCCTCGGGACGGCTACACCTTC. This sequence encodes CASSQGPRDGYTF.

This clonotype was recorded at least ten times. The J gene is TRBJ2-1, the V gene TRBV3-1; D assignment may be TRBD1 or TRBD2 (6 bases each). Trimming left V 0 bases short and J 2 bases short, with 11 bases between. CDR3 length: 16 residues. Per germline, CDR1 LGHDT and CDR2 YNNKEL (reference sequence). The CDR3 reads CASSQDGGLPYNEQFF. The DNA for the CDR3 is TGTGCCAGCAGCCAAGATGGGGGGCTTCCCTACAATGAGCAGTTCTTC.

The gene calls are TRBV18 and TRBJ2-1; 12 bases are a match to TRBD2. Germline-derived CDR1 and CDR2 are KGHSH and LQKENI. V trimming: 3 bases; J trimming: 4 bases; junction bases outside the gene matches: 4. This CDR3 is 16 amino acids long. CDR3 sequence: CASSPITSGGYNEQFF. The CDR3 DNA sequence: TGTGCCAGCTCACCCATAACTAGCGGGGGGTACAATGAGCAGTTCTTC.

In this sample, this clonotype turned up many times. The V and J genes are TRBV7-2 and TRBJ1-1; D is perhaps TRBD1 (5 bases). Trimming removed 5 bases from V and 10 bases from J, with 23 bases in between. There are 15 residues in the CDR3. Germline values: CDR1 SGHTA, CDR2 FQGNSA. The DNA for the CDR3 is TGTGCCAGCAGCCGAACGCCCGGGACGGAAGCTTCAGCTTTCTTT. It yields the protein CASSRTPGTEASAFF.

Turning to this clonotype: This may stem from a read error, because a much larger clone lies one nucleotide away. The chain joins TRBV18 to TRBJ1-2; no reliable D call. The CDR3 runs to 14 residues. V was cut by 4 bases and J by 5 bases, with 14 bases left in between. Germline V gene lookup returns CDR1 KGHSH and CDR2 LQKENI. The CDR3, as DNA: TGTGCCAGCTCACTTCACGACTGGGGATATGGCTACACCTTC. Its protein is CASSLHDWGYGYTF.

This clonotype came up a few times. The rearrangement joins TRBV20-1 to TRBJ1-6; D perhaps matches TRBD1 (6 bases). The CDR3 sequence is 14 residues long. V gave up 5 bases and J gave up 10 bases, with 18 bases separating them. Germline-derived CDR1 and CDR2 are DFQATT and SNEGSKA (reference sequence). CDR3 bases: TGCAGTGCTTCCGGACAGTCCCCTGGGTCACCCCTCCACTTT. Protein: CSASGQSPGSPLHF.

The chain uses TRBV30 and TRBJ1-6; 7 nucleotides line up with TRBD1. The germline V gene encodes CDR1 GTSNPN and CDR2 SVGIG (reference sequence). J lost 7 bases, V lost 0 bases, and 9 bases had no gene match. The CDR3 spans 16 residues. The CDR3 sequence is CAWSVRLGGENSPLHF. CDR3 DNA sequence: TGTGCCTGGAGTGTACGCTTAGGGGGCGAGAATTCACCCCTCCACTTT.

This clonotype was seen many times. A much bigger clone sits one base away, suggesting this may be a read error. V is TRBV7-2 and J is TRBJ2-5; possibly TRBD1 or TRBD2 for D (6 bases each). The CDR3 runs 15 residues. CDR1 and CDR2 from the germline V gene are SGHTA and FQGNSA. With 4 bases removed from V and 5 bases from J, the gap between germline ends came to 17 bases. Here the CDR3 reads CASSSGGGARETQYF. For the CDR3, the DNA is TGTGCCAGCAGCTCCGGGGGCGGGGCCAGGGAGACCCAGTACTTC.

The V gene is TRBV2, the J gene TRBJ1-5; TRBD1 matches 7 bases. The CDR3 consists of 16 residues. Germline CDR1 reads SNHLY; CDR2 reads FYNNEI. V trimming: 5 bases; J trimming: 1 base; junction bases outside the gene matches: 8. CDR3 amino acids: CASSIDRAGSNQPQHF. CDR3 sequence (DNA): TGTGCCAGCAGTATCGACAGGGCGGGGAGCAATCAGCCCCAGCATTTT.

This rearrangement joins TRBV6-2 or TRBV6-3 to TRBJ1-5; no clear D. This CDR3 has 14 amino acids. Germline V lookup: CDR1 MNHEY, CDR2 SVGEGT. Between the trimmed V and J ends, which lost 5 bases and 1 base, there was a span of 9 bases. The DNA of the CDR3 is TGTGCCAGCAGTACGGCAGGCAGCAATCAGCCCCAGCATTTT. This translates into CASSTAGSNQPQHF.

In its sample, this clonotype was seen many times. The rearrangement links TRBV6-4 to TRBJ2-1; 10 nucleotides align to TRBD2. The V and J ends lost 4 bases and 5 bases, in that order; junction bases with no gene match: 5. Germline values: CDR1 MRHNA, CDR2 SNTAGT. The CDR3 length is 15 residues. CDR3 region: CASSVLAGGNNEQFF. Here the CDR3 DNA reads TGTGCCAGCAGTGTTTTAGCGGGGGGTAACAATGAGCAGTTCTTC.

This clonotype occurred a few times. The CDR3 sequence is CASSSSPSGGAEEQFF. In DNA form, the CDR3 reads TGCGCCAGCAGCTCCTCCCCTAGCGGGGGGGCAGAGGAGCAGTTCTTC. The gene calls are TRBV5-1 and TRBJ2-1; TRBD2 agrees at 12 bases. CDR1 and CDR2 (germline): SGHRS, YFSETQ. V was clipped by 3 bases and J by 10 bases; unmatched bases: 11. The CDR3 has 16 amino acids.

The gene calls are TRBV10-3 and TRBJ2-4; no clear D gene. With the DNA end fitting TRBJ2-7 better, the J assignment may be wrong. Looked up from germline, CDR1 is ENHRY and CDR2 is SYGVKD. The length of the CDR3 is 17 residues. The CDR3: CAISGRPTLGADYEQYF. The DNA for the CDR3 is TGTGCCATCAGTGGGCGCCCTACCCTGGGCGCCGACTACGAGCAGTACTTC.

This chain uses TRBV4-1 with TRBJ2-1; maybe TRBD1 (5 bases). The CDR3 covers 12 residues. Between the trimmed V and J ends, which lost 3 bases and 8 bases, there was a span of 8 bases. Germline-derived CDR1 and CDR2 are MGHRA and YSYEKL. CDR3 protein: CASSHQGDEQFF. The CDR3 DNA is TGCGCCAGCAGCCACCAGGGCGATGAGCAGTTCTTC.

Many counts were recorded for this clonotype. The CDR3, as DNA: TGTGCCAGCAGTTTTCCCCTCCGGGGGGCTATAACAGATACGCAGTATTTT. This gives the protein CASSFPLRGAITDTQYF. This chain connects TRBV12-3 or TRBV12-4 to TRBJ2-3; D is perhaps TRBD2 (7 bases). The length of the CDR3 is 17 residues. V shed 3 bases and J shed 3 bases, with 19 bases lying between them.

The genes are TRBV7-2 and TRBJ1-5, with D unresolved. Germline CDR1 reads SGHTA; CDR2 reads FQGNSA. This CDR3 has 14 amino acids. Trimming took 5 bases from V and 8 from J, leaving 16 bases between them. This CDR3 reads CASSPSPLWEPQHF. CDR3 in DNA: TGTGCCAGCAGCCCGTCCCCCTTATGGGAGCCCCAGCATTTT.

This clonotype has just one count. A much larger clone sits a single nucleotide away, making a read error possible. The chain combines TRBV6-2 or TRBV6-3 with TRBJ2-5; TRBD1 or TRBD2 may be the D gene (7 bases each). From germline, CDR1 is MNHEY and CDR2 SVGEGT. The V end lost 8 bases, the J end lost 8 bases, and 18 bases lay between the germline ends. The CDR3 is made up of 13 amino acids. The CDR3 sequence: CASLRGGSNTQYF. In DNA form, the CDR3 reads TGTGCCAGCCTCAGGGGGGGTTCGAACACCCAGTACTTC.

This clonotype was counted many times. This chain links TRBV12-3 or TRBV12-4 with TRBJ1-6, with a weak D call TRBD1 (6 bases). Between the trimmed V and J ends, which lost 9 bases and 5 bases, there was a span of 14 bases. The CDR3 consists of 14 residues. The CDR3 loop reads CARVTGTNNSPLHF. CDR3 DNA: TGTGCCAGAGTGACAGGCACCAATAATTCACCCCTCCACTTT.

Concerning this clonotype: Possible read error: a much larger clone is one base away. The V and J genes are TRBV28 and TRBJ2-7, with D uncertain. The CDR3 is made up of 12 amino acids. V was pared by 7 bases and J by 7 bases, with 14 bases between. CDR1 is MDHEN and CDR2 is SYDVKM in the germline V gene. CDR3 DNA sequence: TGTGCCAGCACCGGCACCTACAATGAGCAGTACTTC. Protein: CASTGTYNEQYF. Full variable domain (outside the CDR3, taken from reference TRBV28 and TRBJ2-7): DVKVTQSSRYLVKRTGEKVFLECVQDMDHENMFWYRQDPGLGLRLIYFSYDVKMKEKGDIPEGYSVSREKKERFSLILESASTNQTSMYLCASTGTYNEQYFGPGTRLTVT.

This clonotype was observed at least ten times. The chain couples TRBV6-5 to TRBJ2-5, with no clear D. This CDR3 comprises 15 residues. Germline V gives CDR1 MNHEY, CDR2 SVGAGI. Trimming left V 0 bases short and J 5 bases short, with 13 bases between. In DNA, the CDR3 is TGTGCCAGCAGTTACTCGTTTAACCTTGGGGAGACCCAGTACTTC. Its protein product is CASSYSFNLGETQYF.

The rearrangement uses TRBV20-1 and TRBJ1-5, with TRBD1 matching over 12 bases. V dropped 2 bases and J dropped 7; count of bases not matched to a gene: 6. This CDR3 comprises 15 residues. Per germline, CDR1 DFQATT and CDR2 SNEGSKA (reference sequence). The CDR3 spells CSARSGTGGFQPQHF. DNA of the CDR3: TGCAGTGCTAGATCCGGGACAGGGGGCTTCCAGCCCCAGCATTTT.

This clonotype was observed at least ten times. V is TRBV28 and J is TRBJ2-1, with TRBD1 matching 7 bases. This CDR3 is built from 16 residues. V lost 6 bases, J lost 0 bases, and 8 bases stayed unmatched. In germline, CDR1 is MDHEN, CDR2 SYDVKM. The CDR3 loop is CASRSLTGSSYNEQFF. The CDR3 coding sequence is TGTGCCAGCAGGTCATTGACAGGGAGCTCCTACAATGAGCAGTTCTTC.

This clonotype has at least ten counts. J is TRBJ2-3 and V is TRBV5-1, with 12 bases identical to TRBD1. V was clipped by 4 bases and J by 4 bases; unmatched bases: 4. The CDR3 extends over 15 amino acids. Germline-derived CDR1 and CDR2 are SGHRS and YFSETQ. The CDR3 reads CASSAGQGAADTQYF. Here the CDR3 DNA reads TGCGCCAGCAGCGCGGGACAGGGGGCGGCAGATACGCAGTATTTT. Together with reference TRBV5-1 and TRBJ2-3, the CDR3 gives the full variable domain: KAGVTQTPRYLIKTRGQQVTLSCSPISGHRSVSWYQQTPGQGLQFLFEYFSETQRNKGNFPGRFSGRQFSNSRSEMNVSTLELGDSALYLCASSAGQGAADTQYFGPGTRLTVL.

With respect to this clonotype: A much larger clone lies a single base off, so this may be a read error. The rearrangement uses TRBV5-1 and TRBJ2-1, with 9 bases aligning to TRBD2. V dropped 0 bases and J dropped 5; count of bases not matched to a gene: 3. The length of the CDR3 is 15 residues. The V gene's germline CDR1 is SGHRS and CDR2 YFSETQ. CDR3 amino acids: CASSLDSGGNNEQFF. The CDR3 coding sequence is TGCGCCAGCAGCTTGGACAGCGGGGGGAACAATGAGCAGTTCTTC. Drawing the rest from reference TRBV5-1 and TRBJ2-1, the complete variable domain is KAGVTQTPRYLIKTRGQQVTLSCSPISGHRSVSWYQQTPGQGLQFLFEYFSETQRNKGNFPGRFSGRQFSNSRSEMNVSTLELGDSALYLCASSLDSGGNNEQFFGPGTRLTVL.

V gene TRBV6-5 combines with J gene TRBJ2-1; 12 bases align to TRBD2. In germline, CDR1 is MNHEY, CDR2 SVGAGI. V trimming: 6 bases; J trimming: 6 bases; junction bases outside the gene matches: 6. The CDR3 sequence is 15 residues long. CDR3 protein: CASRLTSGRSNEQFF. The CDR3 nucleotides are TGTGCCAGCAGACTAACTAGCGGGAGGTCCAATGAGCAGTTCTTC.

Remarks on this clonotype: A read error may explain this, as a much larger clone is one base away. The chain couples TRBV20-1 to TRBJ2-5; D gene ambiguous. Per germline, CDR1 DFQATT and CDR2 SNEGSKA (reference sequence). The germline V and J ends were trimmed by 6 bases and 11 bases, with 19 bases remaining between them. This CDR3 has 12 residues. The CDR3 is CSARTTYNEQYF. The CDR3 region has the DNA TGCAGTGCCCGTACTACCTACAATGAGCAGTACTTC.